The 2 T cell receptor beta chains reported below all come from one sample, sequenced in a study of cytomegalovirus exposure and HLA in healthy donors. The study ran its PCR with 60 Vbeta and 13 Jbeta primers. Data came from immunoSEQ multiplex PCR; TCRdb stores just in-frame clones and leaves some out. The data show approximately 130,000 clones, 75% to 90% seen once. The specimen sequenced was PBMCs. The receptors stem from a woman between 50 and 59 years old in good health and CMV-seropositive.

The gene calls are TRBV6-5 and TRBJ2-7, with 7 bases identical to TRBD1. J gave up 6 bases and V 7 bases, and 9 bases lay outside the gene matches. Germline V lookup: CDR1 MNHEY, CDR2 SVGAGI. The CDR3 extends over 13 amino acids. The CDR3 protein is CASNTGEWGEQYF. For the CDR3, the DNA is TGTGCCAGCAACACAGGGGAATGGGGCGAGCAGTACTTC.

V gene TRBV18 combines with J gene TRBJ2-1; the D is unclear. Germline V lookup: CDR1 KGHSH, CDR2 LQKENI. This CDR3 comprises 15 residues. V dropped 1 base and J dropped 0 bases, with 7 bases sitting between them. CDR3 region: CASSPRHFSYNEQFF. CDR3 sequence (DNA): TGTGCCAGCTCACCACGACACTTCTCCTACAATGAGCAGTTCTTC.